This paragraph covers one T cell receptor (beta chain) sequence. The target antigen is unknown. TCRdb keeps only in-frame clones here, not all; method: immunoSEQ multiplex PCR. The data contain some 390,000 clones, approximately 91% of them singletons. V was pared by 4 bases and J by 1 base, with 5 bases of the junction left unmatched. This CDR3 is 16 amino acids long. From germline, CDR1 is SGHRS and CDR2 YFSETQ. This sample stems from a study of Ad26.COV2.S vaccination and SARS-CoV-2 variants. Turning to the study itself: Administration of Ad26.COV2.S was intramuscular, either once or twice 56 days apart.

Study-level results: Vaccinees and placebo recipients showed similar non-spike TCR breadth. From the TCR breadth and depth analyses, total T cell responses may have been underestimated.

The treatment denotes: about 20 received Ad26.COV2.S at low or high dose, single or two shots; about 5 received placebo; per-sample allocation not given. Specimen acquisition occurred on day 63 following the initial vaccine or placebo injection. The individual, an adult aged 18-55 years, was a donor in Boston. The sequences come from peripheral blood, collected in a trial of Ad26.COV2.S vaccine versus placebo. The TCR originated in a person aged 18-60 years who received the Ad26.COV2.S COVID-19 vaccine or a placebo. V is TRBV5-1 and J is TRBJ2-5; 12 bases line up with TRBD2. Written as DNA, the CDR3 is TGCGCCAGCAGCACTCCGGGACTAGCGGGCCAAGAGACCCAGTACTTC. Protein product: CASSTPGLAGQETQYF.